A single sample is the source of the 15 T cell receptor beta chains below, sequenced in a study of blood T cells in healthy people across ages. Primed by a sample-barcoded 5' primer and a J-beta primer mix, a second PCR proceeded for about 6 to 12 cycles. One entry per CDR3 protein results from TCRdb running MiXCR on the 5' RACE reads. The sample lists about 730,000 distinct CDR3 sequences; around 40% were seen once. The material sequenced was blood. These receptors originate from a woman aged 55-70 years in good health.

The V and J genes are TRBV5-1 and TRBJ2-5; no definite D call. The CDR3 has 15 amino acids. Trimming took 0 bases from V and 0 from J, leaving 9 bases between them. CDR1 is SGHRS and CDR2 is YFSETQ in the germline V gene. Here the CDR3 reads CASSLGYSYQETQYF. DNA for the CDR3: TGCGCCAGCAGCTTGGGGTACAGTTACCAAGAGACCCAGTACTTC.

V and J are TRBV6-1 and TRBJ1-1; the D is unclear. The germline CDR1 and CDR2 sequences are MNHNS and SASEGT. The CDR3 runs to 12 residues. V was cut by 2 bases and J by 9 bases, with 10 bases left in between. CDR3 nucleotide sequence: TGTGCCAGCAGTGAAAAGAATTCGAAAGCTTTCTTT. As protein: CASSEKNSKAFF.

This clonotype occurred a few times. Compared with germline, one end of the junction differs, possibly owing to a read error. This rearrangement joins TRBV29-1 to TRBJ1-1; D unclear. The CDR3 runs to 11 residues. Per germline, CDR1 SQVTM and CDR2 ANQGSEA. The CDR3 DNA reads TGCAGCGTTGTAGAGAACCCTGAAGCTTTCTTT. Translating gives CSVVENPEAFF.

The V and J genes are TRBV11-2 and TRBJ2-3; the D is unclear. Deletions cut 2 bases from V and 4 bases from J, with 16 bases between. CDR3 length: 16 residues. The germline V gene encodes CDR1 SGHAT and CDR2 FQNNGV. The CDR3 spells CASSLSSESIPDTQYF. The CDR3 DNA reads as TGTGCCAGCAGCTTATCAAGCGAGAGTATCCCAGATACGCAGTATTTT.

In this sample, this clonotype turned up many times. The chain carries TRBV6-2 or TRBV6-3 and TRBJ1-2; weak D call: TRBD1 (5 bases). The CDR3 runs to 12 residues. Germline V gene data show CDR1 as MNHEY and CDR2 as SVGEGT. Trimming took 5 bases from V and 5 from J, leaving 9 bases between them. CDR3 residues: CASSQTEYGYTF. The CDR3 DNA follows: TGTGCCAGCAGTCAGACAGAGTATGGCTACACCTTC.

In this sample, this clonotype turned up a few times. The gene calls are TRBV6-1 and TRBJ2-7; D not resolved. The CDR3 has 16 amino acids. V lost 0 bases and J 2 bases, leaving 14 bases between the germline ends. The germline V gene encodes CDR1 MNHNS and CDR2 SASEGT. CDR3 in amino acids: CASSEATWQIAYEQYF. The DNA of the CDR3 is TGTGCCAGCAGTGAAGCGACTTGGCAGATCGCCTACGAGCAGTACTTC.

The V gene is TRBV7-3, the J gene TRBJ2-3, with D perhaps matching TRBD1 (6 bases). The germline V and J ends were trimmed by 5 bases and 1 base, with 13 bases remaining between them. This CDR3 is 15 amino acids long. Germline CDR1 SGHTA, CDR2 FQGTGA. The CDR3 reads CASSQGHRGTDTQYF. The CDR3 DNA reads as TGTGCCAGCAGCCAGGGTCACAGGGGCACAGATACGCAGTATTTT. Based on the CDR3 plus reference TRBV7-3 and TRBJ2-3, the full variable domain is GAGVSQTPSNKVTEKGKYVELRCDPISGHTALYWYRQSLGQGPEFLIYFQGTGAADDSGLPNDRFFAVRPEGSVSTLKIQRTERGDSAVYLCASSQGHRGTDTQYFGPGTRLTVL.

This rearrangement joins TRBV5-1 to TRBJ2-1; unclear D gene. This CDR3 spans 15 amino acids. Germline assignment: CDR1 SGHRS and CDR2 YFSETQ. The germline V and J ends were trimmed by 4 bases and 2 bases, with 13 bases remaining between them. Here the CDR3 DNA reads TGCGCCAGCAGCCCCCGAAGGCAGGCCTACAATGAGCAGTTCTTC. Residues: CASSPRRQAYNEQFF.

V usage is TRBV20-1 and J usage is TRBJ2-1, with 10 bases identical to TRBD2. The end of the DNA aligns better with TRBJ2-7, so the J call may be wrong. The CDR3 sequence is 14 residues long. Looked up from germline, CDR1 is DFQATT and CDR2 is SNEGSKA (reference sequence). The CDR3 here is CSAAASGSPNEQYF. In DNA, the CDR3 is TGCAGTGCTGCCGCTAGCGGGAGTCCCAACGAGCAGTACTTC.

The V call is TRBV7-3, the J call TRBJ1-1; TRBD1 aligns across 9 bases. V lost 5 bases, J lost 0 bases, and 7 bases stayed unmatched. Germline V CDR1 and CDR2: SGHTA, FQGTGA. The CDR3 loop spans 16 amino acids. The CDR3 DNA sequence: TGTGCCAGCAGCCCACGGGACAGGGACCTGAACACTGAAGCTTTCTTT. Translating gives CASSPRDRDLNTEAFF.

This clonotype has only a few counts. The V and J genes are TRBV20-1 and TRBJ1-2, with a tentative D call TRBD1 (5 bases). CDR1 is DFQATT and CDR2 is SNEGSKA in the germline V gene (reference sequence). The CDR3 is 13 residues long. Between the trimmed V and J ends, which lost 6 bases and 8 bases, there was a span of 19 bases. As DNA, the CDR3 is TGCAGTGCCCCCGGGACTGGAAATAGCGGCTACACCTTC. Its protein product is CSAPGTGNSGYTF.

This clonotype was detected ten times or more. The rearrangement uses TRBV5-1 and TRBJ2-1; the D gene is possibly TRBD2 (7 bases). There are 17 residues in the CDR3. The V and J ends lost 2 bases and 1 base respectively, with 16 bases between them. The V gene's germline CDR1 is SGHRS and CDR2 YFSETQ. CDR3 residues: CASSFSLGGGSYNEQFF. The DNA for the CDR3 is TGCGCCAGCAGCTTCTCTTTAGGGGGGGGATCCTACAATGAGCAGTTCTTC.

This clonotype was counted between two and nine times. This chain joins TRBV7-2 and TRBJ2-7; 9 bases map to TRBD1. This CDR3 region has 14 residues. V lost 5 bases to trimming and J lost 2 bases; unmatched junction nucleotides: 4. CDR1 is SGHTA and CDR2 is FQGNSA in the germline V gene. This CDR3 reads CASSLDRGTYEQYF. The CDR3 DNA sequence: TGTGCCAGCAGCCTGGACAGGGGTACCTACGAGCAGTACTTC.

This clonotype occurred a few times. The chain uses TRBV6-1 and TRBJ1-2, with no clear D. The CDR3 consists of 13 residues. From germline, CDR1 is MNHNS and CDR2 SASEGT. Between the trimmed V and J ends, which lost 6 bases and 6 bases, there was a span of 14 bases. The DNA of the CDR3 is TGTGCCAGCAGCCCCGACGGTGGTGATGGCTACACCTTC. Its protein product is CASSPDGGDGYTF.

The chain combines TRBV11-2 with TRBJ2-7, with D maybe TRBD1 (7 bases). Germline loops: CDR1 SGHAT, CDR2 FQNNGV. The CDR3 has 18 amino acids. The V gene lost 5 bases and the J gene lost 2 bases, with 25 bases spanning the gap. The CDR3 spells CASSLRWVPQGRPYEQYF. CDR3 sequence (DNA): TGTGCCAGCAGCCTTAGGTGGGTGCCACAGGGGAGGCCCTACGAGCAGTACTTC.